Listed below are T cell receptor beta chains from one sample, sequenced in a study of blood T cell repertoires in COVID-19. Repertoires were generated with immunoSEQ multiplex PCR, while TCRdb's copy carries only in-frame clones and drops some. In the table there are over 250,000 clones, more than 85% of which are singletons. What was sequenced was peripheral blood. The receptor source for this set is a person aged 18-29 years with COVID-19, enrolled during active disease. The CDR3 runs from the conserved cysteine through the conserved F or W. The D gene is left open where the match is weak. A row's size may be missing; if present it is once, few, many or a size class.

TRBV13	-	-	TRBJ2-1	TGTGCCAGCAGCTCCTGGTGGGGTAGCGCCAATGAGCAGTTCTTC	CASSSWWGSANEQFF
TRBV5-5	-	-	TRBJ1-2	TGTGCCAGCAGCGTAACAGGGTGGGACGGCTACACCTTC	CASSVTGWDGYTF
TRBV7-3	-	TRBD1	TRBJ2-5	TGTGCCAGCAGCTGGACAGGGTCGGAGACCCAGTACTTC	CASSWTGSETQYF
TRBV11-2	-	-	TRBJ2-3	TGTGCCAGCAGCTTAGAGGGGGGAGAAATGCAGTATTTT	CASSLEGGEMQYF
TRBV15	-	TRBD2	TRBJ2-7	TGTGCCACCAGCGAGAGGTTGGGAGCTAGCGGGATCTACGAGCAGTACTTC	CATSERLGASGIYEQYF
TRBV19	-	TRBD2	TRBJ2-1	TGTGCCAGTAGGGGACTAGCGGTTAGCTCCTACAATGAGCAGTTCTTC	CASRGLAVSSYNEQFF
TRBV3-1/TRBV3-2	-	TRBD1	TRBJ2-1	TGTGCCAGCAGCCAGCGGGGGACAGGGGGAGGCCGGGAGCAGTTCTTC	CASSQRGTGGGREQFF
TRBV5-3	-	-	TRBJ1-1	TGTGCCAGAAGCTTGAGCCCTGTGAACACTGAAGCTTTCTTT	CARSLSPVNTEAFF
TRBV6-5	-	TRBD1	TRBJ2-5	TGTGCCAGCAGTTACGAGGGGACAGGGGGCGAGACCCAGTACTTC	CASSYEGTGGETQYF
TRBV6-5	-	-	TRBJ1-4	TGTGCCAGCAAGGCGCCGGGACTTAATGAAAAACTGTTTTTT	CASKAPGLNEKLFF
TRBV7-9	-	TRBD1	TRBJ2-7	TGTGCCAGCAGCTCGAGGGACAGCTCGTACGAGCAGTACTTC	CASSSRDSSYEQYF
TRBV7-2	-	TRBD1	TRBJ2-7	TGTGCCAGCAGCCCAGGGGCAGGACAGGGAGGTTCCTACGAGCAGTACTTC	CASSPGAGQGGSYEQYF
TRBV27	-	-	TRBJ2-7	TGTGCCAGCAGTGCCGGTAACGAGCAGTACTTC	CASSAGNEQYF
TRBV7-9	-	-	TRBJ1-1	TGTGCCAGCATCCTAGCGGGGGGGACTGAAGCTTTCTTT	CASILAGGTEAFF
TRBV7-6	-	-	TRBJ1-5	TGTGCCAGCAGCCAGATCCAGGGGAAGTTTCATTTT	CASSQIQGKFHF
TRBV19	once	TRBD1	TRBJ1-4	TGTGCCAGTAGTCCACACGGAGGGGGGACAGGCAGCGAAAAACTGTTTTTT	CASSPHGGGTGSEKLFF
TRBV5-5	-	TRBD2	TRBJ2-1	TGTGCCAGCCTGGGGACTAGCGGGACTAGTGAGCAGTTCTTC	CASLGTSGTSEQFF
TRBV15	-	TRBD1	TRBJ2-7	TGTGCCACCAGCAGAGTTAGGGGGCTCTACGAGCAGTACTTC	CATSRVRGLYEQYF
TRBV2	-	TRBD1	TRBJ2-1	TGTGCCAGCAGGATTGACAGGGTGCAGTACAATGAGCAGTTCTTC	CASRIDRVQYNEQFF
TRBV6-5	-	-	TRBJ1-1	TGTGCCAGCAGTTACTCTTTTCGGGGAGACACTGAAGCTTTCTTT	CASSYSFRGDTEAFF
TRBV5-4	-	TRBD1	TRBJ2-5	TGTGCCAGCAGCACTAGACAGGGGTTTTTAGAGACCCAGTACTTC	CASSTRQGFLETQYF
TRBV28	once	-	TRBJ1-2	TGTGCCAGCAGTTTCAGAACGCACTATGGCTACACCTTC	CASSFRTHYGYTF
TRBV5-4	-	TRBD2	TRBJ2-1	TGTGCCAGCAGCTGGGGGACTAGCGGGAGAACGGATGAGCAGTTCTTC	CASSWGTSGRTDEQFF
TRBV6-6	-	-	TRBJ1-3	TGTGCCAGCAGTTACTCGAAGGGAGACACCATATATTTT	CASSYSKGDTIYF
TRBV5-1	-	TRBD2	TRBJ2-1	TGCGCCAGCAGCTTTTCTAGCGGGAGTGCGGATGAGCAGTTCTTC	CASSFSSGSADEQFF
TRBV10-2	-	-	TRBJ2-1	TGCGCCAGCAGGGTTCTAGGGGGAGCTTGGGACAATGAGCAGTTCTTC	CASRVLGGAWDNEQFF
TRBV12-3/TRBV12-4	-	-	TRBJ1-3	TGTGCCACAAGGGGCTCTGGAAACACCATATATTTT	CATRGSGNTIYF
TRBV7-9	-	TRBD2	TRBJ2-5	TGTGCCAGCAGCCCCTCGCGAGGTAGCGGGCAAGAGACCCAGTACTTC	CASSPSRGSGQETQYF
TRBV24-1	-	-	TRBJ2-3	TGTGCCACCAGTTTTGGGAGCGGCACAGATACGCAGTATTTT	CATSFGSGTDTQYF
TRBV4-1	once	-	TRBJ2-2	TGCGCCAGCAGCCAAGAGGCCTCGACCGGGGAGCTGTTTTTT	CASSQEASTGELFF
TRBV5-8	few	-	TRBJ1-5	TGTGCCAGCCCGCGGGGGAGCAATCAGCCCCAGCATTTT	CASPRGSNQPQHF
TRBV10-3	-	-	TRBJ1-1	TGTGCCATCAGTGCGATCCACAGCCCTGGGAGGACTGAAGCTTTCTTT	CAISAIHSPGRTEAFF
TRBV7-9	-	-	TRBJ2-1	TGTGCCAGCAGCGCCCTAAGCCATGAGCAGTTCTTC	CASSALSHEQFF
TRBV6-2/TRBV6-3	-	-	TRBJ2-5	TGTGCCAGCAGTCGGGTAGAGGAGACCCAGTACTTC	CASSRVEETQYF
TRBV5-4	-	TRBD1	TRBJ2-3	TGTGCCAGCAGCACTGGGGACAGGGACCAGTATTTT	CASSTGDRDQYF
TRBV9	once	TRBD2	TRBJ2-2	TGTGCCAGCAGCCATCGGACTAGCGGGGCCCTCCACACCGGGGAGCTGTTTTTT	CASSHRTSGALHTGELFF
TRBV3-1/TRBV3-2	-	-	TRBJ2-2	TGTGCCAGCAGCCAATCTGAAAGGGGCGGGGAGCTGTTTTTT	CASSQSERGGELFF
TRBV28	-	-	TRBJ1-2	TGTGCCAGCAGTTTACAGGGAAAATATGGCTACACCTTC	CASSLQGKYGYTF
TRBV19	-	-	TRBJ1-4	TGTGCCAGTGAAGGAGGCATTATCGGAAAACTGTTTTTT	CASEGGIIGKLFF
TRBV6-5	once	TRBD2	TRBJ2-7	TGTGCCAGCACCGAGCTCGGGGGGGAGCAGTACTTC	CASTELGGEQYF
TRBV28	-	-	TRBJ1-5	TGTGCCAGCACAAAAAAGTGGAGGGCTAATCAGCCCCAGCATTTT	CASTKKWRANQPQHF
TRBV29-1	once	-	TRBJ2-3	TGCAGCGTACCCAAAGCAGCGGGAGATACGCAGTATTTT	CSVPKAAGDTQYF
TRBV12-3/TRBV12-4	-	-	TRBJ1-1	TGTGCCAGCAGTTTCCAGGGGACTGAAGCTTTCTTT	CASSFQGTEAFF
TRBV29-1	-	TRBD1	TRBJ2-7	TGCAGCGTTGAAGATGGCAGGGGGCTGGGGCAGTACTTC	CSVEDGRGLGQYF
TRBV7-2	-	-	TRBJ2-7	TGTGCCAGCAGCTTAGCTAGAGGGTCGGACGAGCAGTACTTC	CASSLARGSDEQYF
TRBV28	-	-	TRBJ2-7	TGTGCCAGCAGTCCCACAGGGTTGTCCTACGAGCAGTACTTC	CASSPTGLSYEQYF
TRBV6-6	-	-	TRBJ2-1	TGTGCCAGCAGGCCGGGAAGAAGCTCCTACAATGAGCAGTTCTTC	CASRPGRSSYNEQFF
TRBV21-1	-	-	TRBJ2-4	TGTGCCAGCAGGAGATATCACAGGGGTAACCGAGGGAACATTCAGTACTTC	CASRRYHRGNRGNIQYF